Listed below are T cell receptor beta chains from one sample, sequenced in a study of blood T cells in healthy people across ages. In TCRdb, the 5' RACE reads were re-called with MiXCR into one record per CDR3 protein. The sample records 1.5 million or so distinct CDR3 sequences, 35% to 45% being singletons. The sequenced sample was blood. These receptors were obtained from a young woman in good health. The CDR3 runs from the conserved cysteine through the conserved F or W. D genes are given only for firm matches. The size entry is marked missing in some rows and otherwise reads once, few, many or a size class.

J | D | V | size | DNA | CDR3
TRBJ1-2 | NA | TRBV29-1 | once | TGCAGCGTTCAACCCGGCGGTAACTATGGCTACACCTTC | CSVQPGGNYGYTF
TRBJ2-7 | TRBD1 | TRBV7-9 | NA | TGTGCCAGCAGCCATCGTGGGGGACAGCCCTACGAGCAGTACTTC | CASSHRGGQPYEQYF
TRBJ2-2 | NA | TRBV10-3 | NA | TGTGCCATCAGCGAGAGTGGCCCAGGAGGGAGATGGACCGGGGAGCTGTTTTTT | CAISESGPGGRWTGELFF
TRBJ2-4 | NA | TRBV7-2 | NA | TGTGCCAGCAGCCCACTACCCCAGGGAGCCAAAAACATTCAGTACTTC | CASSPLPQGAKNIQYF
TRBJ2-5 | NA | TRBV29-1 | few | TGCAGCGTAAACTATCCAGGGAGGCAAGAGACCCAGTACTTC | CSVNYPGRQETQYF
TRBJ2-3 | NA | TRBV20-1 | NA | TGCAGTGCTAGAGTAGAGCGGAGAGATACGCAGTATTTT | CSARVERRDTQYF
TRBJ2-5 | NA | TRBV12-3/TRBV12-4 | NA | TGTGCCAGCAGTGGTAGCGTGGCCGTGGCGACCCAGTACTTC | CASSGSVAVATQYF
TRBJ2-7 | NA | TRBV14 | NA | TGTGCCAGCAGCCAAGATGGAGGGAATCCCTCCTCCTACGAGCAGTACTTC | CASSQDGGNPSSYEQYF
TRBJ1-2 | TRBD1 | TRBV14 | many | TGTGCCAGCAGCCAAATACTGGACAGGCTAACCGGTAACTATGGCTACACCTTC | CASSQILDRLTGNYGYTF
TRBJ1-2 | NA | TRBV12-3/TRBV12-4 | NA | TGTGCCAGCAGTTACCCGTGGGGCGGGGGCCATGGCTACACCTTC | CASSYPWGGGHGYTF
TRBJ2-1 | NA | TRBV12-3/TRBV12-4 | NA | TGTGCCAGCAGGGCCCGGGGCGGGGACAACAATGAGCAGTTCTTC | CASRARGGDNNEQFF
TRBJ2-5 | NA | TRBV15 | NA | TGTGCCACCAGCAGAGCTGGCTCCTTAAAAGAGACCCAGTACTTC | CATSRAGSLKETQYF
TRBJ2-5 | NA | TRBV7-2 | NA | TGTGCCAGCAGCTTAGCTGGGCTAGTGGATGAGCAGTACTTC | CASSLAGLVDEQYF
TRBJ2-4 | TRBD1 | TRBV2 | NA | TGTGCCAGCAGGACAGGGGCCAAAAACATTCAGTACTTC | CASRTGAKNIQYF
TRBJ1-2 | NA | TRBV6-1 | NA | TGTGCCAGCAGTGAAGAGGGCGGCCTTTCCCCTAACTATGGCTACACCTTC | CASSEEGGLSPNYGYTF
TRBJ2-5 | TRBD2 | TRBV20-1 | NA | TGCAGTGCTAGTGGAGCGGGAGAGGTGGAAGAGACCCAGTACTTC | CSASGAGEVEETQYF
TRBJ2-2 | NA | TRBV20-1 | NA | TGCAGTGCCTCGGACAGTCCGAACACCGGGGAGCTGTTTTTT | CSASDSPNTGELFF
TRBJ2-1 | TRBD2 | TRBV3-1 | NA | TGTGCCAGCAGCCGGCCGGGACTAGCATCTGGTGAGCAGTTCTTC | CASSRPGLASGEQFF
TRBJ2-7 | NA | TRBV9 | NA | TGTGCCAGCAGCGTAGCTTCCACGGGCGGGCAGTACTTC | CASSVASTGGQYF
TRBJ2-7 | NA | TRBV7-8 | NA | TGTGCCAGCAGCTTAGGGTTTGTTTACGAGCAGTACTTC | CASSLGFVYEQYF
TRBJ1-2 | NA | TRBV29-1 | NA | TGCAGCGCCCGCGGCCAGGCCTCCTATGGCTACACCTTC | CSARGQASYGYTF
TRBJ1-2 | NA | TRBV3-1 | few | TGTGCCAGCAGCCAAAGGCCGGGGAATGCTCTAGGGGGCTACACCTTC | CASSQRPGNALGGYTF
TRBJ2-4 | TRBD1 | TRBV28 | few | TGTGCCAGCAGCGGACAGGGGGCGAGAAACATTCAGTACTTC | CASSGQGARNIQYF
TRBJ2-1 | NA | TRBV7-2 | NA | TGTGCCAGCAGCTTAGAGGCGGTTGTTTATGAGCAGTTCTTC | CASSLEAVVYEQFF
TRBJ2-5 | NA | TRBV20-1 | few | TGCAGTGCTAACCGAGATGGAGCGACGCAAGAGACCCAGTACTTC | CSANRDGATQETQYF
TRBJ1-5 | TRBD1 | TRBV12-3/TRBV12-4 | NA | TGTGCCAGCAGTCAGAGACAGGGGCATCAGCCCCAGCATTTT | CASSQRQGHQPQHF
TRBJ2-3 | TRBD2 | TRBV6-5 | few | TGTGCCAGCAGGATAACCGGACTAGCGTCAGATACGCAGTATTTT | CASRITGLASDTQYF
TRBJ1-2 | NA | TRBV4-1 | NA | TGCGCCAGCAGCCCAACAGGGATGAGGGACTATGGCTACACCTTC | CASSPTGMRDYGYTF
TRBJ2-1 | TRBD2 | TRBV9 | NA | TGTGCCAGCAGCGTAACAGCGGGGGTCCACAATGAGCAGTTCTTC | CASSVTAGVHNEQFF
TRBJ2-7 | TRBD2 | TRBV5-1 | NA | TGCGCCAGCAGCCCGGGAGGCAGGGAACTCGAGCAGTACTTC | CASSPGGRELEQYF
TRBJ2-5 | NA | TRBV18 | NA | TGTGCCAGCTCACCTATATGGGACGCCCAAGAGACCCAGTACTTC | CASSPIWDAQETQYF
TRBJ2-3 | TRBD2 | TRBV27 | few | TGTGCCAGCAGTTTGAGCCGGGGGGGAAACACAGATACGCAGTATTTT | CASSLSRGGNTDTQYF
TRBJ1-1 | NA | TRBV3-1 | few | TGTGCCAGCAGCCAATCCCGGACAGACCCATGGGAGAACACTGAAGCTTTCTTT | CASSQSRTDPWENTEAFF
TRBJ2-5 | NA | TRBV2 | NA | TGTGCCAGCACCATCCGGGGGAACAGGGAAAACCAAGAGACCCAGTACTTC | CASTIRGNRENQETQYF
TRBJ2-5 | NA | TRBV2 | few | TGTGCCAGCAGGGACCGGAGGTTGGAGACCCAGTACTTC | CASRDRRLETQYF
TRBJ2-5 | TRBD1 | TRBV6-5 | NA | TGTGCCAGCAGTTACCTTCGACAGGGACAGGAGACCCAGTACTTC | CASSYLRQGQETQYF
TRBJ2-1 | TRBD2 | TRBV20-1 | NA | TGCAGTGCTTCTGGGACTAGCGGGAGGGAACGCAATGAGCAGTTCTTC | CSASGTSGRERNEQFF
TRBJ2-7 | TRBD2 | TRBV4-1 | NA | TGCGCCAGCAGCCAAGTTGGCGGGGGACTCTACGAGCAGTACTTC | CASSQVGGGLYEQYF
TRBJ2-1 | TRBD2 | TRBV20-1 | few | TGCAGTGCTAGAGAAGCGGGGACCTACAATGAGCAGTTCTTC | CSAREAGTYNEQFF
TRBJ2-7 | NA | TRBV7-8 | NA | TGTGCCAGCAGCTTGTTGGACGGAGGCGAGCAGTACTTC | CASSLLDGGEQYF
TRBJ1-5 | NA | TRBV3-1 | NA | TGTGCCAGCAGCCAACTAACTTGCCGGCGCCAGCATTTT | CASSQLTCRRQHF
TRBJ2-3 | TRBD2 | TRBV7-2 | few | TGTGCCAGCAGCTTAGACTGGACTAGCGGGGGCACAGATACGCAGTATTTT | CASSLDWTSGGTDTQYF
TRBJ1-1 | NA | TRBV10-3 | NA | TGTGCCATCAGTGAAATGGAGGGAGACACTGAAGCTTTCTTT | CAISEMEGDTEAFF
TRBJ2-5 | NA | TRBV14 | few | TGTGCCAGCAGCCAAATCGAGACCCAGTACTTC | CASSQIETQYF
TRBJ2-5 | NA | TRBV10-3 | NA | TGTGCCGCCTCCGGGACGTATGAAGAGACCCAGTACTTC | CAASGTYEETQYF
TRBJ2-3 | NA | TRBV9 | NA | TGTGCCAGCAGCGTAGGGCAGGGTGGGAGCACAGATACGCAGTATTTT | CASSVGQGGSTDTQYF
TRBJ2-5 | TRBD2 | TRBV28 | few | TGTGCCAGCAGCCATCAAGGGGCTAGCGGGGGGGCCGTAGGAGAGACCCAGTACTTC | CASSHQGASGGAVGETQYF
TRBJ2-1 | TRBD2 | TRBV9 | few | TGTGCCAGCAGCTACGGGACTAGCGGGACCTCTGAGCAGTTCTTC | CASSYGTSGTSEQFF
TRBJ1-2 | NA | TRBV29-1 | few | TGCAGCGTTGAAGATCGTGAGGGCCCGGGTACGGATGGCTACACCTTC | CSVEDREGPGTDGYTF
TRBJ1-5 | TRBD1 | TRBV7-9 | few | TGTGCCAGCTCTATCGGGTCGGGGACAGGTAGCAGCAATCAGCCCCAGCATTTT | CASSIGSGTGSSNQPQHF
TRBJ2-3 | NA | TRBV14 | few | TGTGCCAGCAGCCCCCGTTTCGGACGTGGCACAGATACGCAGTATTTT | CASSPRFGRGTDTQYF
TRBJ1-2 | NA | TRBV20-1 | NA | TGCAGTGCTAGAGTTTCTGGGGCCGGCTACACCTTC | CSARVSGAGYTF
TRBJ1-1 | NA | TRBV20-1 | NA | TGCAGTGCTAGAGATGGTTCGGGATTGAACACTGAAGCTTTCTTT | CSARDGSGLNTEAFF
TRBJ1-6 | NA | TRBV4-2 | many | TGTGCCAGCAGCCAAGGGACCGAAAATTCACCCCTCCACTTT | CASSQGTENSPLHF
TRBJ1-6 | NA | TRBV12-3/TRBV12-4 | NA | TGTGCCAGCAATAGGGGCGGGTGGGTCTCACCCCTCCACTTT | CASNRGGWVSPLHF
TRBJ2-1 | NA | TRBV6-1 | NA | TGTGCCAGCAGTGAATGGACCACGGGCGAGCAGTTCTTC | CASSEWTTGEQFF
TRBJ2-3 | NA | TRBV5-1 | NA | TGCGCCAGCAACTTGGGCGGGAACGAGGATACGCAGTATTTT | CASNLGGNEDTQYF
TRBJ2-1 | NA | TRBV14 | NA | TGTGCCAGCAGCCCCGACCCCAGGGGCGCCCTTACCCTTTCCTCCTACAATGAGCAGTTCTTC | CASSPDPRGALTLSSYNEQFF
TRBJ2-1 | TRBD2 | TRBV11-2 | NA | TGTGCCAGCATGGAACAGCGGGAGGGCCTGTTCTTC | CASMEQREGLFF